Below, 5 T cell receptor beta chains from the same sample are listed, as sequenced in a study of cytomegalovirus exposure and HLA in healthy donors. Primers included in the PCR were 60 Vbeta and 13 Jbeta primers. TCRdb keeps only in-frame clones here, not all; method: immunoSEQ multiplex PCR. Among around 140,000 clones, around three fifths were seen once, and the ten largest hold approximately 1.7%. Sequenced sample: PBMCs. The receptors were gathered from a male donor in good health and CMV-seronegative.

The rearrangement links TRBV4-3 to TRBJ1-6; no clear D gene. Between the trimmed V and J ends, which lost 3 bases and 8 bases, there was a span of 8 bases. The CDR3 covers 13 residues. Germline CDR1 is LGHNA and CDR2 is YSLEER. The CDR3 nucleotides are TGCGCCAGCAGCCAGTGGAGGGATTCACCCCTCCACTTT. Translation gives CASSQWRDSPLHF.

In its sample, this clone was seen a few times. This rearrangement joins TRBV7-2 to TRBJ1-5; TRBD1 agrees at 8 bases. CDR1 and CDR2 from the germline V gene are SGHTA and FQGNSA. The CDR3 spans 14 residues. The junction had 3 bases not matched to a gene; V was cut back by 3 bases and J by 5 bases. As DNA, the CDR3 is TGTGCCAGCAGCTTCACAGGGGGAGATCAGCCCCAGCATTTT. Its protein is CASSFTGGDQPQHF.

In regard to this clone: The sample has other DNA sequences that encode this CDR3 too. This chain joins TRBV5-1 and TRBJ1-6, with 11 bases identical to TRBD1. This CDR3 has 15 amino acids. CDR1 SGHRS and CDR2 YFSETQ come from the germline V gene. Trimming removed 3 bases from V and 8 bases from J; junction bases left unmatched: 4. DNA for the CDR3: TGCGCCAGCAGCTCTGGACAGGGGGCTTATTCACCCCTCCACTTT. Translation: CASSSGQGAYSPLHF.

The J gene is TRBJ2-4, the V gene TRBV12-1; the listed D gene, TRBD2, was not tested against the DNA. TRBV12-1 is shown as a pseudogene. This CDR3 is 15 amino acids long. The CDR3 protein is CASSFGLALRDIQYF. The CDR3 DNA follows: TGTGCCAGCAGCTTTGGGCTAGCCCTCCGGGACATTCAGTACTTC.

This clone came up a few times. V gene TRBV27 combines with J gene TRBJ1-4; D is undetermined. This CDR3 has 11 amino acids. Deletions cut 7 bases from V and 8 bases from J, with 8 bases between. In germline, CDR1 is MNHEY, CDR2 SMNVEV (reference sequence). The CDR3 DNA reads as TGTGCCAGCAACTTAATGGAAAAACTGTTTTTT. It is translated as CASNLMEKLFF. The whole variable domain, filled in from reference TRBV27 and TRBJ1-4, reads EAQVTQNPRYLITVTGKKLTVTCSQNMNHEYMSWYRQDPGLGLRQIYYSMNVEVTDKGDVPEGYKVSRKEKRNFPLILESPSPNQTSLYFCASNLMEKLFFGSGTQLSVL.